This T cell receptor (beta chain) was sequenced during a study of cytomegalovirus exposure and HLA in healthy donors. Study in general: Sequencing of around 200 million T cells in an earlier analysis found some 100 million unique TCR beta sequences.

PCR used 60 Vbeta primers and 13 Jbeta primers. How the authors handled the data: Roughly 11 million of the roughly 80 million unique TCR beta chains counted in a later analysis were shared. Libraries were prepared by immunoSEQ multiplex PCR; TCRdb keeps only in-frame clonotypes and omits some of them. That table supplies the V and J calls and clone size; D and trimming were determined from the DNA. The sample shows fewer than 200,000 clones, over 60% of them seen only once. Trimming at V came to 5 bases and at J to 2 bases, leaving 0 bases not matched to a gene. The CDR3 sequence is 12 residues long. The V gene's germline CDR1 is KGHSH and CDR2 LQKENI.

This TCR derives from a female donor in good health and CMV-seronegative. Sequenced: PBMCs. The V call is TRBV18, the J call TRBJ2-7, with 7 bases aligning to TRBD1. CDR3 protein: CASSDRAYEQYF. The CDR3 coding sequence is TGTGCCAGCTCAGACAGGGCCTACGAGCAGTACTTC.